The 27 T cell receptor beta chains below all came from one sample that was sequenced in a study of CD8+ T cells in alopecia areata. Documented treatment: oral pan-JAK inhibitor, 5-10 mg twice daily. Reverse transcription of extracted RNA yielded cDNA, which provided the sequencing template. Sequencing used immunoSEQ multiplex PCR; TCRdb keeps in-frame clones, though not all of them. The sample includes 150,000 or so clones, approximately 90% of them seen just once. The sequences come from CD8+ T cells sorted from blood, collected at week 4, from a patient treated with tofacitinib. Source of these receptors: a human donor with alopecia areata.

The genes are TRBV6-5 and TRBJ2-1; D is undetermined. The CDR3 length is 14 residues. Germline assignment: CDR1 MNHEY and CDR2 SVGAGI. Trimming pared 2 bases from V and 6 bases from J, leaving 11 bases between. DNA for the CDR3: TGTGCCAGCAGTTACGTGTACAGAGCCAATGAGCAGTTCTTC. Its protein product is CASSYVYRANEQFF.

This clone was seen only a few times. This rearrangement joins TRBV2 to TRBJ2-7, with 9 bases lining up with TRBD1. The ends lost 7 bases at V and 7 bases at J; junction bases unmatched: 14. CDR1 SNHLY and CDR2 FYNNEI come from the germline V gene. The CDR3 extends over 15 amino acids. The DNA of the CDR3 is TGTGCCAGCAACCCCCCGGGACAGGGAGTACGGGAGCAGTACTTC. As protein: CASNPPGQGVREQYF.

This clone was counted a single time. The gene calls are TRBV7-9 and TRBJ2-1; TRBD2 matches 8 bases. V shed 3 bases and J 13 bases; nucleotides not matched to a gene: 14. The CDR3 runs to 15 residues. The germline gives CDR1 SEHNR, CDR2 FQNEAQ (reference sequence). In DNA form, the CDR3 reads TGTGCCAGCAGCTTGGGCGGGGGGCCCCCACCGTACCAGTTCTTC. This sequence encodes CASSLGGGPPPYQFF. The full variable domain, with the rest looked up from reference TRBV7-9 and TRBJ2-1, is DTGVSQNPRHKITKRGQNVTFRCDPISEHNRLYWYRQTLGQGPEFLTYFQNEAQLEKSRLLSDRFSAERPKGSFSTLEIQRTEQGDSAMYLCASSLGGGPPPYQFFGPGTRLTVL.

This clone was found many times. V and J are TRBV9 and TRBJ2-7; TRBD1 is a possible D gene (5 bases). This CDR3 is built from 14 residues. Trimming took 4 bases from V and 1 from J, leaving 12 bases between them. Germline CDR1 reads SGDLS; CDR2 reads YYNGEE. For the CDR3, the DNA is TGTGCCAGCAGCCCCCGGACAAAATCCTACGAGCAGTACTTC. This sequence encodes CASSPRTKSYEQYF.

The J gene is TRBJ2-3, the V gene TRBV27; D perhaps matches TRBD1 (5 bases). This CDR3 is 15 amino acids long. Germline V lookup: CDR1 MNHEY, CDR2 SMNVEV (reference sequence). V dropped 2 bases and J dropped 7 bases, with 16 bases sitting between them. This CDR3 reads CASSLVGASLNTQYF. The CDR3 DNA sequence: TGTGCCAGCAGTTTAGTTGGGGCCTCCCTCAATACGCAGTATTTT.

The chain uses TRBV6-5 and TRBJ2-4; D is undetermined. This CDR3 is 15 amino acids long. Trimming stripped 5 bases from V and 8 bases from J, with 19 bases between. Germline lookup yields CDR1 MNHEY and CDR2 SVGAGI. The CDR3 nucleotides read TGTGCCAGCAGTCTCGGACCCCGAGTTTGGGACATTCAGTACTTC. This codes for CASSLGPRVWDIQYF.

The CDR3 reads CASRRTSGGHSTDTQYF. The CDR3 nucleotides read TGTGCCAGCAGAAGGACTAGCGGGGGGCATAGCACAGATACGCAGTATTTT. The chain couples TRBV11-2 to TRBJ2-3, with 14 bases fitting TRBD2. CDR3 length equals 17 residues. CDR1 and CDR2 from the germline V gene are SGHAT and FQNNGV. V shed 6 bases and J 0 bases; nucleotides not matched to a gene: 5. Looking up the rest from reference TRBV11-2 and TRBJ2-3 gives the full variable domain: EAGVAQSPRYKIIEKRQSVAFWCNPISGHATLYWYQQILGQGPKLLIQFQNNGVVDDSQLPKDRFSAERLKGVDSTLKIQPAKLEDSAVYLCASRRTSGGHSTDTQYFGPGTRLTVL.

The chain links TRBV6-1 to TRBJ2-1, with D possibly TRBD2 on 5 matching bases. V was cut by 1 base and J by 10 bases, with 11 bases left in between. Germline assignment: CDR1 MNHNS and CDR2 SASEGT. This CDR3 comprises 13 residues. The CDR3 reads CASSEGETFEQFF. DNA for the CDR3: TGTGCCAGCAGTGAAGGGGAGACCTTCGAGCAGTTCTTC.

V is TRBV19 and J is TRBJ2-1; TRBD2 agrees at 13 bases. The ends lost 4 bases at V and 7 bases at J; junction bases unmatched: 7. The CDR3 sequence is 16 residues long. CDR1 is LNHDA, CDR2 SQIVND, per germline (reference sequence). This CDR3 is CASSTTSGRMRNEQFF. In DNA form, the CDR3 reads TGTGCCAGTAGTACGACTAGCGGGAGGATGAGGAATGAGCAGTTCTTC.

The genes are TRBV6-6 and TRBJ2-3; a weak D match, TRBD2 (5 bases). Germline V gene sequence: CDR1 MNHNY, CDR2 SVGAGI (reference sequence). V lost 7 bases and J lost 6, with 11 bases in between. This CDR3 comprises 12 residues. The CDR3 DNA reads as TGTGCCAGCACCCCACCGGGGGATACGCAGTATTTT. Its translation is CASTPPGDTQYF.

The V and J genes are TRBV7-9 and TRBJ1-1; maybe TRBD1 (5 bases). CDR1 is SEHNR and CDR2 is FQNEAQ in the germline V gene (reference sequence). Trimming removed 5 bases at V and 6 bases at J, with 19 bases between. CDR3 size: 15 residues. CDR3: CASSRPGEGVAEAFF. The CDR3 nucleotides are TGTGCCAGCAGCCGCCCGGGCGAAGGGGTTGCTGAAGCTTTCTTT.

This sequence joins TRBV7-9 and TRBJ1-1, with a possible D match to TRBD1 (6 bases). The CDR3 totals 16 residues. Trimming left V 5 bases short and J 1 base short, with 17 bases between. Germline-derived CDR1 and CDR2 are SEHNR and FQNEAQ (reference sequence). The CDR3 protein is CASSVNKGGPNTEAFF. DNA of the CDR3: TGTGCCAGCAGCGTCAATAAGGGGGGACCGAACACTGAAGCTTTCTTT.

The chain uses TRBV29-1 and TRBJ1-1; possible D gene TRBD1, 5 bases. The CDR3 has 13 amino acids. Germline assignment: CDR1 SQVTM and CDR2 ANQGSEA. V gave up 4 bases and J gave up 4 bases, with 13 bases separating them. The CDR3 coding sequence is TGCAGCGTTGTTGAGGGGATGGGCACTGAAGCTTTCTTT. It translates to CSVVEGMGTEAFF. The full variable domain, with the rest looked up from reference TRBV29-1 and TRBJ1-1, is SAVISQKPSRDICQRGTSLTIQCQVDSQVTMMFWYRQQPGQSLTLIATANQGSEATYESGFVIDKFPISRPNLTFSTLTVSNMSPEDSSIYLCSVVEGMGTEAFFGQGTRLTVV.

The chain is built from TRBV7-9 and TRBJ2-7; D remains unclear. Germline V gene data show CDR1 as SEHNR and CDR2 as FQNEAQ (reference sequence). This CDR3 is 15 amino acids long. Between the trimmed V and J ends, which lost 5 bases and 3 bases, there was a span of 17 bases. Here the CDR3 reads CASSPRSRHNYEQYF. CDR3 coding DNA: TGTGCCAGCAGCCCTAGGTCGCGACACAACTACGAGCAGTACTTC. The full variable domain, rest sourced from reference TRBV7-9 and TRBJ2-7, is DTGVSQNPRHKITKRGQNVTFRCDPISEHNRLYWYRQTLGQGPEFLTYFQNEAQLEKSRLLSDRFSAERPKGSFSTLEIQRTEQGDSAMYLCASSPRSRHNYEQYFGPGTRLTVT.

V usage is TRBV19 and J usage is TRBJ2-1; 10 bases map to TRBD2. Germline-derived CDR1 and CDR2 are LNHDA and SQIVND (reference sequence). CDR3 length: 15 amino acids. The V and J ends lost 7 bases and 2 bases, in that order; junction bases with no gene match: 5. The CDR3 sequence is CASIEREGTYNEQFF. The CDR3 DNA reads TGTGCCAGTATTGAGCGGGAGGGTACCTACAATGAGCAGTTCTTC.

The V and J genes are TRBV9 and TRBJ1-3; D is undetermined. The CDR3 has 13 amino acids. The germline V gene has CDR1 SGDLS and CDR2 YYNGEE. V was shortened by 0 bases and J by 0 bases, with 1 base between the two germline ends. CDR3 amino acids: CASSVASGNTIYF. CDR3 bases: TGTGCCAGCAGCGTAGCCTCTGGAAACACCATATATTTT.

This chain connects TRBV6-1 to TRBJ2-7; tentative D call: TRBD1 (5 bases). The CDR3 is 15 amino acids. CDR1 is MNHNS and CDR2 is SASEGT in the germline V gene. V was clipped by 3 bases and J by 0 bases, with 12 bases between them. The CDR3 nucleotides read TGTGCCAGCAGTGATTGGGGCAGTCCCTCCTACGAGCAGTACTTC. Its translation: CASSDWGSPSYEQYF.

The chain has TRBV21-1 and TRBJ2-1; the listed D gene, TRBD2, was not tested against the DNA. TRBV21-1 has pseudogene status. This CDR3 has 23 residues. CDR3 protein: CASSKAPGTNLPGLAGSYNEQFF. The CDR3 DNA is TGTGCCAGCAGCAAGGCCCCCGGGACAAACCTGCCGGGACTAGCGGGATCGTACAATGAGCAGTTCTTC.

CDR3 DNA: TGTGCCAGCAGTTTCGGGACAGGGGTGAATGAGCAGTTCTTC. Amino acid sequence: CASSFGTGVNEQFF. This sequence joins TRBV27 and TRBJ2-1; 10 positions match TRBD1. This CDR3 is 14 amino acids long. Germline V CDR1 and CDR2: MNHEY, SMNVEV (reference sequence). The V and J ends lost 3 bases and 7 bases, in that order; junction bases with no gene match: 3.

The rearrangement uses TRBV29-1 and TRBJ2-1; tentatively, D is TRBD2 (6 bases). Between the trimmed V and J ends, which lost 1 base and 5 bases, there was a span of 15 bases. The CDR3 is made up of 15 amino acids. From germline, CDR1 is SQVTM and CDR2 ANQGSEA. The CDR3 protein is CSVEGDSKRDNEQFF. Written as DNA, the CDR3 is TGCAGCGTTGAAGGGGACTCAAAGAGAGACAATGAGCAGTTCTTC.

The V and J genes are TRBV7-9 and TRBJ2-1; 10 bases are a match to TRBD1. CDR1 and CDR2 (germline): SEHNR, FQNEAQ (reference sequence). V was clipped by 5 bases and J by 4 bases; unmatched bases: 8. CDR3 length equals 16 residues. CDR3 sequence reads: CASSDGQGERYNEQFF. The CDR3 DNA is TGTGCCAGCAGCGACGGACAGGGGGAAAGGTACAATGAGCAGTTCTTC.

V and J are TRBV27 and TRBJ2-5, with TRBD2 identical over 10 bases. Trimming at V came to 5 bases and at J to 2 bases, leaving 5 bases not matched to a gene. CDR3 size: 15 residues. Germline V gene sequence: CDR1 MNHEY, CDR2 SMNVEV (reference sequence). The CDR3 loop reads CASSTGTSEQETQYF. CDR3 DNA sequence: TGTGCCAGCAGTACCGGGACTAGCGAACAAGAGACCCAGTACTTC.

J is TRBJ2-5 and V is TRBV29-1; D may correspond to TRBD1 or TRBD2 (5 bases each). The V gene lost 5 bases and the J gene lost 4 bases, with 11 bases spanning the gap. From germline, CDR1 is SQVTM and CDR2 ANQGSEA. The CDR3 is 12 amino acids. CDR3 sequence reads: CSVQGEVETQYF. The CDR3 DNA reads TGCAGCGTTCAGGGAGAGGTAGAGACCCAGTACTTC.

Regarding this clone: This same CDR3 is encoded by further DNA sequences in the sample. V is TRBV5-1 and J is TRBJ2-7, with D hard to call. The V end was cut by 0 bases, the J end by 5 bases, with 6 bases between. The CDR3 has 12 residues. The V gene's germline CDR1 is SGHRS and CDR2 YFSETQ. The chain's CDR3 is CASSLAGNEQYF. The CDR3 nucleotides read TGCGCCAGCAGCTTGGCTGGGAACGAGCAGTACTTC.

The CDR3 sequence is CASTTSDEQFF. Here the CDR3 DNA reads TGTGCCAGCACGACTAGCGATGAGCAGTTCTTC. The gene calls are TRBV6-5 and TRBJ2-1; 8 positions agree with TRBD2. V shed 7 bases and J 8 bases; nucleotides not matched to a gene: 1. Germline values: CDR1 MNHEY, CDR2 SVGAGI. The CDR3 is made up of 11 amino acids.

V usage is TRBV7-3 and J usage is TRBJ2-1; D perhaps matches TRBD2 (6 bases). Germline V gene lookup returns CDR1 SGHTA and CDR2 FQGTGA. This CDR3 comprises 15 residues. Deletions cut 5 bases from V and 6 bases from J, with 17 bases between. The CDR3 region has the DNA TGTGCCAGCAGCCCCCTGGCGGGATCAGCCAATGAGCAGTTCTTC. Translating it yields CASSPLAGSANEQFF.

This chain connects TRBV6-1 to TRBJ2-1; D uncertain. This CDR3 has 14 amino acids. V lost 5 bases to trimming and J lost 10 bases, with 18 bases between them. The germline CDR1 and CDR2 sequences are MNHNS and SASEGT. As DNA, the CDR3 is TGTGCCAGCAGTCTTTCCCCTACGGGTGTGGAGCAGTTCTTC. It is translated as CASSLSPTGVEQFF.